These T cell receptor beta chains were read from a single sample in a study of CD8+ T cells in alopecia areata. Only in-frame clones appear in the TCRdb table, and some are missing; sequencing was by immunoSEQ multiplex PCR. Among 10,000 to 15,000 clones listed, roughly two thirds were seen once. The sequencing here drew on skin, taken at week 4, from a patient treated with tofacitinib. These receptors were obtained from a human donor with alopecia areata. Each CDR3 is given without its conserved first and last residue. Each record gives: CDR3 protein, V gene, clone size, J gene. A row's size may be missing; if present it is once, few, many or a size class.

ASSEVGRATYEQY,TRBV2,-,TRBJ2-7
ASSPTGDGYT,TRBV5-6,-,TRBJ1-2
ASSQDRQGGQF,TRBV4-2,-,TRBJ2-1
ASSRASDYGYT,TRBV6-1,-,TRBJ1-2
ASSLGGVNEQF,TRBV5-1,-,TRBJ2-1
ASSLTGETAGYGYT,TRBV11-3,few,TRBJ1-2
ASSESTGGLSTDTQY,TRBV10-2,-,TRBJ2-3
ASSLFQGDPYGYT,TRBV7-2,-,TRBJ1-2
ASSLGGAGRHPQY,TRBV6-5,-,TRBJ2-7
ATRVLVTDTQY,TRBV6-1,-,TRBJ2-3
ASSKSGLANEKLF,TRBV7-9,-,TRBJ1-4
ASDPSGGPGRTDTQY,TRBV5-1,-,TRBJ2-3
ASRLRNQY,TRBV5-8,few,TRBJ2-5
ASSSRQGPQETQY,TRBV7-2,-,TRBJ2-5
ASALGETQY,TRBV6-1,-,TRBJ2-5
ASSPGTENTEAF,TRBV18,few,TRBJ1-1
ASSQVLGQGSNQPQH,TRBV4-2,large,TRBJ1-5
ASSLDRIYGYT,TRBV7-9,-,TRBJ1-2
ASSLKTGHSGNTIY,TRBV9,-,TRBJ1-3